This T cell receptor beta chain came from a study of blood T cell repertoires in COVID-19. Study summary: Samples of COVID-19 (acute and convalescent) were obtained from the United States, Italy and Spain.

Germline CDR1 and CDR2: SNHLY and FYNNEI. This CDR3 is 14 amino acids long. V was clipped by 6 bases and J by 8 bases; unmatched bases: 8. TCRdb's copy holds only in-frame clones and misses some; the assay was immunoSEQ multiplex PCR. Of 100,000 or so clones in the sample, roughly 92% were seen once. The material sequenced was peripheral blood. The TCR sequence derives from a man between 70 and 80 years old with acute or convalescent COVID-19. The V and J genes are TRBV2 and TRBJ1-4, with TRBD1 matching 8 bases. The CDR3 nucleotides are TGTGCCAGCAGACTTGACAGGGGTGGAGAAAAACTGTTTTTT. This codes for CASRLDRGGEKLFF.